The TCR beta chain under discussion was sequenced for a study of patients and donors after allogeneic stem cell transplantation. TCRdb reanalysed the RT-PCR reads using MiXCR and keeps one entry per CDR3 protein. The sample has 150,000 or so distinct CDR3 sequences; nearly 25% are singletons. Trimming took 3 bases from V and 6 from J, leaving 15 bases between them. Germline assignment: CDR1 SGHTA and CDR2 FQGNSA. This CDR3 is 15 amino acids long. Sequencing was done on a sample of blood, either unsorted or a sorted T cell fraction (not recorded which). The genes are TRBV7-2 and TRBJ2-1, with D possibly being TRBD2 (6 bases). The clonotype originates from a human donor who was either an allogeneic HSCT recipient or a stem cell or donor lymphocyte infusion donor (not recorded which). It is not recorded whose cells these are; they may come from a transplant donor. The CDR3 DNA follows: TGTGCCAGCAGCTTGTTCAGACTAGACTCCAATGAGCAGTTCTTC. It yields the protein CASSLFRLDSNEQFF.